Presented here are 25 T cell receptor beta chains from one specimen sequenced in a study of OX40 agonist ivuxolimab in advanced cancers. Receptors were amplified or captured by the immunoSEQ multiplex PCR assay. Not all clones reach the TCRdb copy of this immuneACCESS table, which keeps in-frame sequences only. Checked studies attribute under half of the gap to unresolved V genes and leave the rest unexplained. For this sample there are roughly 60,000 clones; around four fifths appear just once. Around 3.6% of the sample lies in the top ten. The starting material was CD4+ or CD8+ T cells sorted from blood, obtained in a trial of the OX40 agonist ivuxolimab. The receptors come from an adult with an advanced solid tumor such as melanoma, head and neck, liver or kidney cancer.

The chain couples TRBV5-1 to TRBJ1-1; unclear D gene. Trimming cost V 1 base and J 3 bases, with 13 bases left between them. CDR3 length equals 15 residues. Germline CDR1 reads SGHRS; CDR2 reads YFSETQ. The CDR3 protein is CASSLSAGGDTEAFF. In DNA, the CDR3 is TGCGCCAGCAGCTTGTCGGCCGGCGGGGACACTGAAGCTTTCTTT.

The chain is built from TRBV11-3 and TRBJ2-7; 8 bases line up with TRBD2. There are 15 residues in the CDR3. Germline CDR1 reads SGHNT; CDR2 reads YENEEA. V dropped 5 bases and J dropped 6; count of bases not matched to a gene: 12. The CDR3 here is CASSPWTSRDVEQYF. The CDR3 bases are TGTGCCAGCAGCCCCTGGACTAGCAGAGATGTCGAGCAGTACTTC.

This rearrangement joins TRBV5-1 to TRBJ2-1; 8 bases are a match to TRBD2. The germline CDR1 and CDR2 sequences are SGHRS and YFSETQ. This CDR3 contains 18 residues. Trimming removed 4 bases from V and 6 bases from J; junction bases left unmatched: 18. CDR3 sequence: CASSRTQITVAGINEQFF. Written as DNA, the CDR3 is TGCGCCAGCAGCCGCACACAAATAACAGTAGCGGGAATCAATGAGCAGTTCTTC.

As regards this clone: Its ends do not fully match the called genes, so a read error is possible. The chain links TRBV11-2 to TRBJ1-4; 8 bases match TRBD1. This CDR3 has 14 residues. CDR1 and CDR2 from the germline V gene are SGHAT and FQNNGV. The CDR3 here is CASSIDRGEEKLFF. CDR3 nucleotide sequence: TGTGCCAGCAGCATAGACAGGGGAGAGGAAAAACTGTTTTTT.

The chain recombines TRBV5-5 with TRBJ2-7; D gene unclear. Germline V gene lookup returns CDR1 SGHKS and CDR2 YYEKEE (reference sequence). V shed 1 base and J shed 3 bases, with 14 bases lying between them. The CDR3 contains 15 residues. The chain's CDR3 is CASSLIDTSLYEQYF. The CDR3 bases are TGTGCCAGCAGCTTGATCGACACATCCCTCTACGAGCAGTACTTC. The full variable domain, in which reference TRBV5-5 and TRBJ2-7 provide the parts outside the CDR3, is DAGVTQSPTHLIKTRGQQVTLRCSPISGHKSVSWYQQVLGQGPQFIFQYYEKEERGRGNFPDRFSARQFPNYSSELNVNALLLGDSALYLCASSLIDTSLYEQYFGPGTRLTVT.

The CDR3 loop reads CASSSTGTTNTGELFF. The CDR3, as DNA: TGTGCCAGCAGCAGTACCGGGACAACGAACACCGGGGAGCTGTTTTTT. The chain couples TRBV7-9 to TRBJ2-2; maybe TRBD1 (6 bases). Trimming shortened V by 5 bases and J by 0 bases, and 13 bases separated the two germline ends. Germline lookup yields CDR1 SEHNR and CDR2 FQNEAQ (reference sequence). The CDR3 extends over 16 amino acids.

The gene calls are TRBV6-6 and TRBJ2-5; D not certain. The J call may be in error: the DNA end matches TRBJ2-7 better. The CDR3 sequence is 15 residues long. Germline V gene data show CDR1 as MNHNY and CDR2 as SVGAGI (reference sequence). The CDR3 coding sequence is TGTGCCAGCAGCTCCTTCCGAGGTGGGTCCTACGAGCAGTACTTC. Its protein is CASSSFRGGSYEQYF.

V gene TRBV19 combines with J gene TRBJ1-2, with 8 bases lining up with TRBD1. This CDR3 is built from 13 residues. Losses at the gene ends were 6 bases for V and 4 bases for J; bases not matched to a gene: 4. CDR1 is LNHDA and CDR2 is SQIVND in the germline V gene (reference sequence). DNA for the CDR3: TGTGCCAGTAGACCGGGACAGGTCTATGGCTACACCTTC. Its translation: CASRPGQVYGYTF.

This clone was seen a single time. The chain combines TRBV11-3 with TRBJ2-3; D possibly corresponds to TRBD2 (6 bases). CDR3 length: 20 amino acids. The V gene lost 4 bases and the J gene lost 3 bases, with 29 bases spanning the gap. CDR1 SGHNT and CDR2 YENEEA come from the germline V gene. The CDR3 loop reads CASSSSQWFSGALGTDTQYF. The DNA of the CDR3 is TGTGCCAGCAGCTCTAGCCAGTGGTTTAGCGGAGCCCTGGGTACAGATACGCAGTATTTT.

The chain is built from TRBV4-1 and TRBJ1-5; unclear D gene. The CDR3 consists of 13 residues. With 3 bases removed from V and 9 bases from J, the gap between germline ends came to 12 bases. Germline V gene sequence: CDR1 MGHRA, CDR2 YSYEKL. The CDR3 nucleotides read TGCGCCAGCAGCCAGATCCCCAATGGGCCCCAGCATTTT. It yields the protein CASSQIPNGPQHF.

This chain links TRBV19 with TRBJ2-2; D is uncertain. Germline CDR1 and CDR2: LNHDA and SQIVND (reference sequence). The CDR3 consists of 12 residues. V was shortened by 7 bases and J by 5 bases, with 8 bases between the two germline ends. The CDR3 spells CASTDWTGELFF. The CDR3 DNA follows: TGTGCCAGTACTGATTGGACCGGGGAGCTGTTTTTT.

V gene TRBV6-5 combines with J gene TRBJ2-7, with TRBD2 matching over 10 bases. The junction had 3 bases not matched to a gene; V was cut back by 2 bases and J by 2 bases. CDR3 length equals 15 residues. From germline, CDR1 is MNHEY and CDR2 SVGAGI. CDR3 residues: CASSYRLAGAYEQYF. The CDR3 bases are TGTGCCAGCAGTTACCGACTAGCGGGTGCCTACGAGCAGTACTTC.

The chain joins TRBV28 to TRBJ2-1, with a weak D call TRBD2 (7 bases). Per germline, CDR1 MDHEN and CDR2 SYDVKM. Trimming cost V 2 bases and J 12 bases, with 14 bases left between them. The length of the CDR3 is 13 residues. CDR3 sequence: CASSLTAGARQFF. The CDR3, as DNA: TGTGCCAGCAGTTTAACGGCGGGGGCTCGGCAGTTCTTC. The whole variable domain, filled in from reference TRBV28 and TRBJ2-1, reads DVKVTQSSRYLVKRTGEKVFLECVQDMDHENMFWYRQDPGLGLRLIYFSYDVKMKEKGDIPEGYSVSREKKERFSLILESASTNQTSMYLCASSLTAGARQFFGPGTRLTVL.

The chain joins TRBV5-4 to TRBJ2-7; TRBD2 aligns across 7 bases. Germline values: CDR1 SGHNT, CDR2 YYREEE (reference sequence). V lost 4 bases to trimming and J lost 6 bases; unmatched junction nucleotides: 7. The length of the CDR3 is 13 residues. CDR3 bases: TGTGCCAGCAGCCCGGGAGGTGACGGCGAGCAGTACTTC. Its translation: CASSPGGDGEQYF.

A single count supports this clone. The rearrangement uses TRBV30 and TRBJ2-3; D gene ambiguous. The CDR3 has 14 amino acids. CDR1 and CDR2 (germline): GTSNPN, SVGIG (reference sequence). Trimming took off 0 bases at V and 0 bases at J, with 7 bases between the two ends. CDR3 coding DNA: TGTGCCTGGAGTGTAAGTACTAGCACAGATACGCAGTATTTT. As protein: CAWSVSTSTDTQYF.

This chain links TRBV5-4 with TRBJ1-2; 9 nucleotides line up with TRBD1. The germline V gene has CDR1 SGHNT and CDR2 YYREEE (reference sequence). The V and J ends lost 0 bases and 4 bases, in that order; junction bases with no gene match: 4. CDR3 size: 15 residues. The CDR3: CASSLGQGVLYGYTF. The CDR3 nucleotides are TGTGCCAGCAGCTTGGGACAGGGGGTTCTCTATGGCTACACCTTC.

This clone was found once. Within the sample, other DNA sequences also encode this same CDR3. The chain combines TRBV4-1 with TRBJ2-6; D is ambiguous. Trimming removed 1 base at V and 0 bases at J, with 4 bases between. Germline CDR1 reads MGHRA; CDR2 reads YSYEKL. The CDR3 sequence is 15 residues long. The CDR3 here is CASSQGLSGANVLTF. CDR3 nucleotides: TGCGCCAGCAGCCAAGGGCTCTCTGGGGCCAACGTCCTGACTTTC.

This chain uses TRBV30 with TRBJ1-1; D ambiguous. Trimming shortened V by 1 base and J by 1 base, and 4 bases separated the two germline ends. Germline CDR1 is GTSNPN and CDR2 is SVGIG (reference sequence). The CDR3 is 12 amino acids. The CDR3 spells CAWSAENTEAFF. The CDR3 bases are TGTGCCTGGAGTGCTGAGAACACTGAAGCTTTCTTT.

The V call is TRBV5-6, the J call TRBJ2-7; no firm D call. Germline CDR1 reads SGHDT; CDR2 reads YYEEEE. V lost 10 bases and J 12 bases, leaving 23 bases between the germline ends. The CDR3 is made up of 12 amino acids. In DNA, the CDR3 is TGTGCCGTGCCCTGGGGTGCCTCGAAGGGGTACTTC. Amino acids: CAVPWGASKGYF.

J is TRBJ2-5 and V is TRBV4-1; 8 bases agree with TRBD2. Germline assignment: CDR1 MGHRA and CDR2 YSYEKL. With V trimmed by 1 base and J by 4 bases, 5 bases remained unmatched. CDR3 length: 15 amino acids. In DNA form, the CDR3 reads TGCGCCAGCAGCCAAGCGGGAGGGCAGAGAGAGACCCAGTACTTC. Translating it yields CASSQAGGQRETQYF.

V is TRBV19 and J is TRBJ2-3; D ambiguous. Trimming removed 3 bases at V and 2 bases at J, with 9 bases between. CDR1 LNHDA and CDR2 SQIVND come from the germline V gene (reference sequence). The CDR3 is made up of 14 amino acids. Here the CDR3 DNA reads TGTGCCAGTAGTATCCGGCACGACACAGATACGCAGTATTTT. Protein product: CASSIRHDTDTQYF.

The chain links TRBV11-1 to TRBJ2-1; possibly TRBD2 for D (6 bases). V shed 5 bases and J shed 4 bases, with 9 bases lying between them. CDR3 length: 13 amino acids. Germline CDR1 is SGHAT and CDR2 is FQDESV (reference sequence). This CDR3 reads CASSPGTYNEQFF. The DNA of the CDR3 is TGTGCCAGCAGCCCCGGGACTTACAATGAGCAGTTCTTC.

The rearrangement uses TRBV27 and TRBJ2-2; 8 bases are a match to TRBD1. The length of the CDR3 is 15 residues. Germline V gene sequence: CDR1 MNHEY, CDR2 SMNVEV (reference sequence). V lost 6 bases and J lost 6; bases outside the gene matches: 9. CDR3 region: CASRIGQGAPGELFF. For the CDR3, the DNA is TGTGCCAGCAGAATCGGGCAGGGGGCGCCCGGGGAGCTGTTTTTT.

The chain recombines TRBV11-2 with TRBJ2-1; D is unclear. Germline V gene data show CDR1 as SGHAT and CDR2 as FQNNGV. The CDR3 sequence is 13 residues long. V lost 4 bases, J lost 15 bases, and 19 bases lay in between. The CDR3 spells CASSSPRLGQRFF. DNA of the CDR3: TGTGCCAGCAGCTCGCCCCGACTGGGCCAAAGGTTCTTC.

CDR3: CASSLDRGQGTEAFF. CDR3 in DNA: TGCGCCAGCAGCTTGGATCGGGGGCAGGGCACTGAAGCTTTCTTT. The rearrangement links TRBV5-1 to TRBJ1-1; D is possibly TRBD1 (6 bases). Trimming cost V 0 bases and J 4 bases, with 13 bases left between them. CDR3 length: 15 residues. Germline CDR1 SGHRS, CDR2 YFSETQ.